Listed below are T cell receptor beta chains from one sample, sequenced in a study of T cell responses to AZD1222 COVID-19 vaccine. Profiled with immunoSEQ multiplex PCR; TCRdb holds only in-frame clones, not every one. There are 90,000 to 150,000 clones in the sample; roughly 90% occur only once, and almost 4.5% lies in the top ten. This specimen consisted of peripheral blood, obtained on day 0 of AZD1222 vaccination. These receptors originate from an adult in good health. Each CDR3 is given with its conserved first and last residue. The order of the fields is clone size, D gene, J gene, V gene, CDR3 protein, CDR3 DNA. D genes are given only for firm matches. Size values are once, few and many counts, or a class for expanded clones, and some rows have none.

clone size: -
D gene: TRBD2
J gene: TRBJ2-7
V gene: TRBV28
CDR3 protein: CASGRLAGGYEQYF
CDR3 DNA: TGTGCCAGCGGCAGACTAGCGGGGGGGTATGAGCAGTACTTC

clone size: -
D gene: -
J gene: TRBJ1-4
V gene: TRBV2
CDR3 protein: CASSGMAGNEKLFF
CDR3 DNA: TGTGCCAGCAGTGGTATGGCAGGGAACGAAAAACTGTTTTTT

clone size: -
D gene: -
J gene: TRBJ1-2
V gene: TRBV6-5
CDR3 protein: CASGGANYGYTF
CDR3 DNA: TGTGCCAGCGGCGGGGCTAACTATGGCTACACCTTC

clone size: -
D gene: -
J gene: TRBJ1-3
V gene: TRBV28
CDR3 protein: CATLRWNTIYF
CDR3 DNA: TGTGCCACCCTCCGGTGGAACACCATATATTTT

clone size: -
D gene: -
J gene: TRBJ2-7
V gene: TRBV2
CDR3 protein: CASSVTVSYEQYF
CDR3 DNA: TGTGCCAGCAGTGTAACGGTGTCCTACGAGCAGTACTTC

clone size: -
D gene: TRBD2
J gene: TRBJ2-3
V gene: TRBV6-5
CDR3 protein: CASSPGGAGADTQYF
CDR3 DNA: TGTGCCAGCAGTCCCGGAGGAGCGGGAGCAGATACGCAGTATTTT

clone size: -
D gene: -
J gene: TRBJ2-7
V gene: TRBV10-2
CDR3 protein: CASSGSGYEQYF
CDR3 DNA: TGCGCCAGCAGTGGCAGTGGTTACGAGCAGTACTTC

clone size: -
D gene: -
J gene: TRBJ2-5
V gene: TRBV10-3
CDR3 protein: CAISETGTTETQYF
CDR3 DNA: TGTGCCATCAGTGAGACAGGTACTACGGAGACCCAGTACTTC

clone size: few
D gene: TRBD1
J gene: TRBJ2-1
V gene: TRBV2
CDR3 protein: CASSATGSYNEQFF
CDR3 DNA: TGTGCCAGCAGTGCGACAGGGTCCTACAATGAGCAGTTCTTC

clone size: few
D gene: TRBD2
J gene: TRBJ2-1
V gene: TRBV19
CDR3 protein: CASGLGTSGLNEQFF
CDR3 DNA: TGTGCCAGCGGATTGGGGACTAGCGGGCTTAATGAGCAGTTCTTC

clone size: -
D gene: -
J gene: TRBJ2-3
V gene: TRBV4-1
CDR3 protein: CASSQEPLDTDTQYF
CDR3 DNA: TGCGCCAGCAGCCAAGAACCCTTGGACACAGATACGCAGTATTTT

clone size: once
D gene: -
J gene: TRBJ2-4
V gene: TRBV29-1
CDR3 protein: CSVTTLTGNIQYF
CDR3 DNA: TGCAGCGTTACCACCCTAACTGGGAACATTCAGTACTTC

clone size: -
D gene: TRBD1
J gene: TRBJ1-6
V gene: TRBV28
CDR3 protein: CASFGDRRNSPLHF
CDR3 DNA: TGTGCCAGCTTCGGGGACAGGCGAAATTCACCCCTCCACTTT

clone size: medium-sized
D gene: -
J gene: TRBJ2-7
V gene: TRBV5-6
CDR3 protein: CASSLGDRGGYEQYF
CDR3 DNA: TGTGCCAGCAGCTTGGGCGACAGGGGAGGGTACGAGCAGTACTTC

clone size: -
D gene: TRBD2
J gene: TRBJ2-5
V gene: TRBV3-1/TRBV3-2
CDR3 protein: CASSHYLAVQETQYF
CDR3 DNA: TGTGCCAGCAGCCATTACCTAGCGGTACAAGAGACCCAGTACTTC